This T cell receptor (beta chain) is drawn from a study of shared clonotypes between healthy human individuals. V was clipped by 6 bases and J by 0 bases, with 12 bases between them. The CDR3 has 15 amino acids. The germline V gene has CDR1 MNHEY and CDR2 SMNVEV (reference sequence). Every donor was a Caucasian adult from Nashville, Tennessee. Deep-level running was used for the assay. Authors' analysis steps: ImmunoSEQ supplied junction-only sequences lacking quality scores, so filtering was different. Measured with immunoSEQ multiplex PCR; TCRdb has only the in-frame clones, and not every one. The V and J calls and clone size come from that table; D and trimming were worked out from the DNA. The table has 470,000 or so clones, around 73% seen once.

Sequenced: PBMCs. This chain links TRBV27 with TRBJ1-5; D is ambiguous. This TCR was recovered from a woman between 40 and 50 years old in good health. Some clones in this sample may be carry-over from other donors' samples. CDR3 in DNA: TGTGCCAGCAGGTTTCAGTTGAATAGCAATCAGCCCCAGCATTTT. This encodes CASRFQLNSNQPQHF.